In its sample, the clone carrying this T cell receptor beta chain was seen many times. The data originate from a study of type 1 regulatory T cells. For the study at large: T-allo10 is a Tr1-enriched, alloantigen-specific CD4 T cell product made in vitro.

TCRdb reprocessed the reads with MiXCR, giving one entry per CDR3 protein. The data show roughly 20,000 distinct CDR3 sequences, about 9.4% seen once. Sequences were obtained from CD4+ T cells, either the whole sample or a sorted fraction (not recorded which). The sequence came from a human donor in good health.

The CDR3 DNA is TGTGCCAGCAGTCCTGGACAGGGGTCTAACTATGGCTACACCTTC. Translation gives CASSPGQGSNYGYTF. The rearrangement links TRBV28 to TRBJ1-2, with 9 bases identical to TRBD1. The CDR3 contains 15 residues. After removal of 5 bases from V and 0 bases from J, the junction contained 4 bases not matched to a gene. Germline CDR1 reads MDHEN; CDR2 reads SYDVKM.